This T cell receptor (beta chain) came from a study of beta chain features in type 1 diabetes. General study results and limits: It was among patients, rather than healthy donors, that naive, central memory and Treg TCRB repertoires appeared more similar. PCR could preferentially amplify shorter templates, alike in patients and controls. In all four CD4+ subsets, TCRB CDR3 length was significantly, moderately reduced in type 1 diabetes.

Every donor had blood drawn once into heparin, approximately 0.11 L on average. There are 14 residues in the CDR3. Germline CDR1 SGHNT, CDR2 YENEEA. Trimming pared 10 bases from V and 0 bases from J, leaving 13 bases between. Every bit of the isolated RNA underwent reverse transcription, so sequencing read expressed TCRB transcripts. The method was immunoSEQ multiplex PCR; TCRdb's version includes in-frame clones alone and lacks a portion of them. The repertoire consists of a few hundred thousand clones, with 9.6% occurring once and the leading ten covering about 0.6%. About this clone itself: Its target is unknown.

The J gene is TRBJ1-3, the V gene TRBV11-3; no definite D call. The source is a man younger than 45 with type 1 diabetes. Sequencing input: central memory CD4+ T cells from blood. Here the CDR3 DNA reads TGTGCCACTCGGAGGGCCTTCTCTGGAAACACCATATATTTT. Amino acids: CATRRAFSGNTIYF.